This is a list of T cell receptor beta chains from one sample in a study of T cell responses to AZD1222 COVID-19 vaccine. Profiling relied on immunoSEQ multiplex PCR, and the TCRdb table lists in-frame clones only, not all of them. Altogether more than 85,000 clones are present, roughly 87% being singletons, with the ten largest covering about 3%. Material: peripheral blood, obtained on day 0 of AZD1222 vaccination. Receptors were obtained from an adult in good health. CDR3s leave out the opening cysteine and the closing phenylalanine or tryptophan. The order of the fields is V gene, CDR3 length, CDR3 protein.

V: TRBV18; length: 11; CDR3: ASSPGGQETQY
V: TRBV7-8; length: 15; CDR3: ASSLVAGSFSGNTIY
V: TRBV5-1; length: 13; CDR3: ASSLGERLPDGYT
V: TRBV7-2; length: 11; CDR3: ASSLARAQEQY
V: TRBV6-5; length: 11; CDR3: ATAGTGNEKLF
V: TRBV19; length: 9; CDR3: ASSTGAEAF
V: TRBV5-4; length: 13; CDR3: ASSLASGGSGELF
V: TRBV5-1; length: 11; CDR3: ASSLAEVETQY
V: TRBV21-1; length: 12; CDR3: ASSRCDRNYGYT
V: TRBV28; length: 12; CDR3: ASSLLTGGDGYT
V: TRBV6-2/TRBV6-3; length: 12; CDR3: ASSNGGGTDTQY
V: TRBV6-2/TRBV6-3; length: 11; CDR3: ASSHRAPETQY
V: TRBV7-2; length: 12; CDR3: ASLGASGGYEQF
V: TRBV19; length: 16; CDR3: ASSIGVGRVAVNTEAF